This T cell receptor (beta chain) originates from a study of immune evolution from preneoplasia to lung adenocarcinoma. Germline values: CDR1 MNHEY, CDR2 SVGAGI. Trimming cost V 4 bases and J 9 bases, with 16 bases left between them. This CDR3 spans 14 amino acids. Repertoires were generated with immunoSEQ multiplex PCR, while TCRdb's copy carries only in-frame clones and drops some. The top ten hold roughly 7.5% of the sample, which has some 5,000 clones, 65% to 75% seen once. The origin of this receptor is a person aged 55-80 years with lung adenocarcinoma. This chain joins TRBV6-5 and TRBJ1-3; tentative D call: TRBD1 (6 bases). What was sequenced was FFPE adjacent normal lung tissue. The CDR3 coding sequence is TGTGCCAGCAGTTTAAGAACAGGGATTGGCACCATATATTTT. Translation gives CASSLRTGIGTIYF.